This T cell receptor beta chain was sequenced during a study of blood T cell repertoires in COVID-19. Study overall: Sites across the United States, Italy and Spain contributed samples from acute and convalescent COVID-19.

Here immunoSEQ multiplex PCR was the method, and the copy in TCRdb shows in-frame clones only, minus some. The repertoire holds roughly 400,000 clones, under 90% seen once, with 1.7% in the top ten. Germline-derived CDR1 and CDR2 are SEHNR and FQNEAQ (reference sequence). The junction had 8 bases not matched to a gene; V was cut back by 3 bases and J by 4 bases. CDR3 length: 17 residues. V usage is TRBV7-9 and J usage is TRBJ2-3; 12 positions match TRBD2. The clonotype originates from a woman aged 25 to 45 who had recovered from COVID-19. The sequenced material came from PBMCs or T cells enriched from blood (not recorded which). CDR3 DNA: TGTGCCAGCAGCTTTAAGACTAGCGGGAGTTTTGCAGATACGCAGTATTTT. It specifies CASSFKTSGSFADTQYF.